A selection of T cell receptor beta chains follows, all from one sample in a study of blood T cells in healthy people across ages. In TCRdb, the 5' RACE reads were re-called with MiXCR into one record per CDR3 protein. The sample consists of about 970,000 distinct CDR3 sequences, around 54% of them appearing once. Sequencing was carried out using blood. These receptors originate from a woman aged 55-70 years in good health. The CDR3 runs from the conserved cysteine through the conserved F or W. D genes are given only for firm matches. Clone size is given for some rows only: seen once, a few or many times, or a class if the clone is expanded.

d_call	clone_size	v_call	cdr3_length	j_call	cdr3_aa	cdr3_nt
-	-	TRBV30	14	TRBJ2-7	CAWMEGSSSYEQYF	TGTGCCTGGATGGAGGGATCAAGCTCCTACGAGCAGTACTTC
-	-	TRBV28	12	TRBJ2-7	CASRGGPHEQYF	TGTGCCTCCAGGGGGGGGCCCCACGAGCAGTACTTC
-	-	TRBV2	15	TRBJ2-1	CASSVEVASYNEQFF	TGTGCCAGCAGTGTGGAAGTGGCCTCCTACAATGAGCAGTTCTTC
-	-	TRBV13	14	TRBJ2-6	CASSSTTGANVLTF	TGTGCCAGCAGCTCGACGACTGGGGCCAACGTCCTGACTTTC
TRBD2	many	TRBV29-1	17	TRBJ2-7	CSVEVKGLAGHWYEQYF	TGCAGCGTTGAAGTTAAGGGACTAGCGGGACACTGGTACGAGCAGTACTTC
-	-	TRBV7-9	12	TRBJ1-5	CASSLEVQPQHF	TGTGCCAGCAGCTTAGAGGTTCAGCCCCAGCATTTT
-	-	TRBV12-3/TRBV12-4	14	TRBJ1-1	CASSPPGLNTEAFF	TGTGCCAGCAGTCCCCCCGGCTTAAACACTGAAGCTTTCTTT
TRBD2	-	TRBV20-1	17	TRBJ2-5	CSARDLRTSAFQETQYF	TGCAGTGCTAGAGATTTGAGGACTAGTGCTTTCCAAGAGACCCAGTACTTC
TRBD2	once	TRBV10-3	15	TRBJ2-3	CAISRLAGATDTQYF	TGTGCCATCAGTCGATTAGCGGGAGCAACAGATACGCAGTATTTT
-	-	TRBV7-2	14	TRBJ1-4	CASSFTYDSPKLFF	TGTGCCAGCAGCTTTACCTATGACAGTCCAAAACTGTTTTTT
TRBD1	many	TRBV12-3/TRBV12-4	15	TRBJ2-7	CASSLPGTEGYEQYF	TGTGCCAGCAGTTTGCCCGGGACAGAGGGTTACGAGCAGTACTTC
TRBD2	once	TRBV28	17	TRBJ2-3	CASAIPTSGGSTDTQYF	TGTGCCAGCGCGATACCTACTAGCGGGGGGAGCACAGATACGCAGTATTTT
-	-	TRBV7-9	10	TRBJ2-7	CASSPDEQYF	TGTGCCAGCAGTCCGGACGAGCAGTACTTC
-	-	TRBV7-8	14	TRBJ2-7	CASSPRRSRDEQYF	TGTGCCAGCAGCCCGCGAAGGAGTCGCGACGAGCAGTACTTC
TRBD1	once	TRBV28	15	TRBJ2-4	CASSHRDRTTKEQYF	TGTGCCAGCAGTCACCGGGACAGGACGACTAAGGAGCAGTACTTC
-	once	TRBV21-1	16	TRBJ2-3	CASSIRTQFRTDTQYF	TGTGCCAGCAGCATCCGGACCCAGTTCCGCACAGATACGCAGTATTTT
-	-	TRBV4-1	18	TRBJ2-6	CASSQPRTGLSGANVLTF	TGCGCCAGCAGCCAACCCCGGACGGGTTTATCTGGGGCCAACGTCCTGACTTTC
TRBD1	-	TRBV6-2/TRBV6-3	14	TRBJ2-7	CASSKNRGQHEQYF	TGTGCCAGCAGTAAAAACAGGGGGCAACACGAGCAGTACTTC
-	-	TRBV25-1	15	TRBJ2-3	CASSEDQGLADTQYF	TGTGCCAGCAGTGAAGATCAGGGGCTCGCAGATACGCAGTATTTT
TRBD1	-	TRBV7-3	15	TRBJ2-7	CASSPSGTGLYEQYF	TGTGCCAGCAGCCCCTCCGGGACAGGGCTCTACGAGCAGTACTTC
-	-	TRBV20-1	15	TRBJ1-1	CSAPPSGQPNTEAFF	TGCAGTGCTCCCCCCTCTGGACAACCGAACACTGAAGCTTTCTTT
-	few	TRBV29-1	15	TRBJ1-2	CSVPAPYTFNYGYTF	TGCAGCGTCCCGGCTCCATACACGTTCAACTATGGCTACACCTTC
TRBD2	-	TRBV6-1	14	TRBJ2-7	CSSCAGLAPYEQYF	TGTTCCAGCTGCGCGGGACTAGCGCCGTACGAGCAGTACTTC
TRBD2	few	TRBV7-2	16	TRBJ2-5	CASSPSFAGGLETQYF	TGTGCCAGCAGCCCCTCGTTCGCGGGAGGGCTGGAGACCCAGTACTTC
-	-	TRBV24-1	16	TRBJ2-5	CATSDAKKRVQETQYF	TGTGCCACCAGTGATGCAAAAAAGCGGGTCCAAGAGACCCAGTACTTC
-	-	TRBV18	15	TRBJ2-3	CATLNACVSTDTQYF	TGTGCCACCCTCAACGCCTGCGTTAGCACAGATACGCAGTATTTT
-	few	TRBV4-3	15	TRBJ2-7	CASSSENRETYEQYF	TGCGCCAGCAGCTCCGAGAACAGGGAAACCTACGAGCAGTACTTC
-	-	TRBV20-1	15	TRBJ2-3	CSARASAYTSDTQYF	TGCAGTGCTAGGGCTAGCGCCTACACTTCAGATACGCAGTATTTT
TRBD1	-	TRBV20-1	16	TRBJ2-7	CSARPADRGNLYEQYF	TGCAGTGCTAGACCCGCGGACAGGGGAAATCTCTACGAGCAGTACTTC
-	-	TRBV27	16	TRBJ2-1	CASRGTGNSGAGEQFF	TGTGCCAGTCGTGGGACAGGAAACAGCGGGGCCGGTGAGCAGTTCTTC
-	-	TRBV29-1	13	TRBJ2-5	CSVRGGAQETQYF	TGCAGCGTTAGGGGGGGAGCCCAAGAGACCCAGTACTTC
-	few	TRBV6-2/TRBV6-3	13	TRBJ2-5	CASSIARPETQYF	TGTGCCAGCAGTATAGCGAGACCAGAGACCCAGTACTTC
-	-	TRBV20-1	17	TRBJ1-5	CSARDPRGGATNQPQHF	TGCAGTGCTAGAGACCCGCGTGGAGGCGCTACCAATCAGCCCCAGCATTTT
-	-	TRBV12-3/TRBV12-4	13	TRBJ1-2	CASSLSGLYGYTF	TGTGCCAGCAGTTTAAGCGGGTTGTACGGCTACACCTTC
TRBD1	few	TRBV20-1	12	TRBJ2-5	CSAEDRAETQYF	TGCAGTGCTGAGGACAGGGCTGAGACCCAGTACTTC
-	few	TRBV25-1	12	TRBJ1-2	CASSEGGGGYTF	TGTGCCAGCAGTGAGGGGGGAGGGGGCTACACCTTC
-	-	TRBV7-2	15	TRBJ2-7	CASSFRQALNDEQYF	TGTGCCAGCAGCTTCCGTCAGGCCCTAAACGATGAGCAGTACTTC
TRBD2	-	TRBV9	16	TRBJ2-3	CASSAGLAGMWDTQYF	TGTGCCAGCAGCGCCGGACTAGCGGGGATGTGGGATACGCAGTATTTT
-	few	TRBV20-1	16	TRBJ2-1	CSANPPGRSSYNEQFF	TGCAGTGCTAATCCGCCGGGACGCAGCTCCTACAATGAGCAGTTCTTC
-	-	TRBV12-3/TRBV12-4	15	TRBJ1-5	CASSLSLNGNQPQHF	TGTGCCAGCAGTTTATCTCTAAACGGCAATCAGCCCCAGCATTTT
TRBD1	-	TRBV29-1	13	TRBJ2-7	CSGLGQGGYEQYF	TGCAGCGGCCTAGGACAGGGAGGCTACGAGCAGTACTTC
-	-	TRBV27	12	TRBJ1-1	CAHLRMNTEAFF	TGTGCCCATTTGCGAATGAACACTGAAGCTTTCTTT
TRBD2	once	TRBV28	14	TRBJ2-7	CASNSGTSVNEQYF	TGTGCCAGCAATTCCGGGACTAGCGTGAACGAGCAGTACTTC
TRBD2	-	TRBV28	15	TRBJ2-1	CASSLGTRTYNEQFF	TGTGCCAGCAGTTTGGGGACTAGAACCTACAATGAGCAGTTCTTC
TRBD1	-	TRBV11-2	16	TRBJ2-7	CASSPIGTGLPYEQCF	TGTGCCAGCAGCCCAATCGGGACAGGGTTGCCCTACGAGCAGTGCTTC
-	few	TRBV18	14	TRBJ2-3	CASSPTGAADTQYF	TGTGCCAGCTCACCAACGGGAGCAGCAGATACGCAGTATTTT
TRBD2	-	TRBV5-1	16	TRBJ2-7	CASTSGTSGNYNEQYF	TGCGCCAGCACCTCCGGGACTAGCGGGAATTACAACGAGCAGTACTTC